This TCR beta chain was obtained from a study of technical replicates of blood from several donors. Assay: immunoSEQ multiplex PCR; the TCRdb copy retains only in-frame clones and omits some. In the table there are 84,000 or so clones, about 95% of which are singletons. Germline V gene data show CDR1 as MDHEN and CDR2 as SYDVKM. The CDR3 sequence is 12 residues long. V was shortened by 2 bases and J by 7 bases, with 7 bases between the two germline ends. A single count supports this clone. This chain joins TRBV28 and TRBJ2-3; D is perhaps TRBD2 (5 bases). This receptor was obtained from a human donor in good health. The sequenced material came from T cells isolated from PBMCs. The CDR3 sequence is CASSLRENTQYF. Written as DNA, the CDR3 is TGTGCCAGCAGTTTAAGGGAGAATACGCAGTATTTT.